These 10 T cell receptor beta chains were sequenced from one sample in a study of graft-versus-host responses after intestinal transplantation. Here immunoSEQ multiplex PCR was the method, and the copy in TCRdb shows in-frame clones only, minus some. Altogether about 90,000 clones are present, roughly 93% being singletons, with the ten largest covering about 0.5%. For these receptors, no antigen is known. The material was unstimulated CD8+ T cells sorted from spleen or lymph node cells, obtained before intestinal transplant. These receptors came from a human donor who received an intestinal transplant.

The CDR3 DNA reads as TGTGCCAGCAGCTCTCGGGACAGCTATGGCTACACCTTC. Residues: CASSSRDSYGYTF. The V call is TRBV5-4, the J call TRBJ1-2, with 7 bases fitting TRBD1. The CDR3 sequence is 13 residues long. Germline assignment: CDR1 SGHNT and CDR2 YYREEE (reference sequence). Trimming cost V 3 bases and J 4 bases; bases outside gene matches: 3.

The V gene is TRBV9, the J gene TRBJ2-7, with 8 nucleotides matching TRBD1. The CDR3 runs to 14 residues. Germline lookup yields CDR1 SGDLS and CDR2 YYNGEE. Trimming cost V 4 bases and J 3 bases; bases outside gene matches: 6. The CDR3 loop is CASSSQGEHYEQYF. For the CDR3, the DNA is TGTGCCAGCAGCTCACAGGGGGAACACTACGAGCAGTACTTC.

This rearrangement joins TRBV27 to TRBJ2-1; 8 nucleotides line up with TRBD1. There are 13 residues in the CDR3. Germline assignment: CDR1 MNHEY and CDR2 SMNVEV (reference sequence). V trimming: 5 bases; J trimming: 6 bases; junction bases outside the gene matches: 3. CDR3 sequence: CASSPGQVNEQFF. CDR3 DNA sequence: TGTGCCAGCAGTCCGGGACAGGTCAATGAGCAGTTCTTC.

In this sample, this clone turned up a few times. This likely comes from a read error, as the CDR3 has no conserved phenylalanine or tryptophan at its end. It is unclear where the CDR3 begins or ends on the DNA, so no DNA is shown, and the CDR3 is as TCRdb lists it. This chain uses TRBV2 with TRBJ1-2; the table calls TRBD1, which could not be checked here. The V gene's germline CDR1 is SNHLY and CDR2 FYNNEI. Including both end residues, the CDR3 is 11 amino acids long. The CDR3 loop reads CASSEGDRDTL.

The chain combines TRBV5-4 with TRBJ2-7; 8 bases line up with TRBD2. J gave up 4 bases and V 2 bases, and 8 bases lay outside the gene matches. From germline, CDR1 is SGHNT and CDR2 YYREEE (reference sequence). This CDR3 has 15 residues. CDR3 nucleotide sequence: TGTGCCAGCAGCTTTTCTGCTAGCGGGCTTTACGAGCAGTACTTC. Translated: CASSFSASGLYEQYF.

The rearrangement uses TRBV13 and TRBJ2-1; the match to TRBD2 covers 9 bases. The V gene end was trimmed by 4 bases and the J gene end by 1 base; junction bases not matched to a gene: 2. Germline CDR1 and CDR2: PRHDT and FYEKMQ (reference sequence). The CDR3 contains 15 residues. CDR3 amino acids: CASSSSGASYNEQFF. The DNA for the CDR3 is TGTGCCAGCAGCTCTAGCGGGGCATCCTACAATGAGCAGTTCTTC.

The rearrangement joins TRBV6-1 to TRBJ1-2; no clear D gene. The V gene lost 3 bases and the J gene lost 0 bases, with 8 bases spanning the gap. Germline lookup yields CDR1 MNHNS and CDR2 SASEGT. This CDR3 region has 14 residues. CDR3 amino acids: CASSEWEANYGYTF. As DNA, the CDR3 is TGTGCCAGCAGTGAGTGGGAGGCTAACTATGGCTACACCTTC.

The chain employs TRBV13 and TRBJ2-7, with 7 bases identical to TRBD2. The CDR3 is 13 residues long. Trimming took 6 bases from V and 4 from J; bases not matched to a gene: 6. Germline CDR1 reads PRHDT; CDR2 reads FYEKMQ (reference sequence). DNA for the CDR3: TGTGCCAGCAGGTCGGGGGGTGCTTACGAGCAGTACTTC. Amino acids: CASRSGGAYEQYF.

The V gene is TRBV4-3, the J gene TRBJ2-3; TRBD2 matches 11 bases. The CDR3 length is 16 residues. Losses at the gene ends were 2 bases for V and 4 bases for J; bases not matched to a gene: 5. Per germline, CDR1 LGHNA and CDR2 YSLEER. CDR3 amino acids: CASSQYSGGASDTQYF. DNA for the CDR3: TGCGCCAGCAGCCAATATAGCGGGGGGGCTTCAGATACGCAGTATTTT.

The chain recombines TRBV30 with TRBJ2-7, with D maybe TRBD2 (6 bases). The CDR3 extends over 13 amino acids. The germline V and J ends were trimmed by 1 base and 0 bases, with 7 bases remaining between them. Germline-derived CDR1 and CDR2 are GTSNPN and SVGIG (reference sequence). The CDR3 DNA is TGTGCCTGGAGTGACGGGAGCTCCTACGAGCAGTACTTC. Translating it yields CAWSDGSSYEQYF.